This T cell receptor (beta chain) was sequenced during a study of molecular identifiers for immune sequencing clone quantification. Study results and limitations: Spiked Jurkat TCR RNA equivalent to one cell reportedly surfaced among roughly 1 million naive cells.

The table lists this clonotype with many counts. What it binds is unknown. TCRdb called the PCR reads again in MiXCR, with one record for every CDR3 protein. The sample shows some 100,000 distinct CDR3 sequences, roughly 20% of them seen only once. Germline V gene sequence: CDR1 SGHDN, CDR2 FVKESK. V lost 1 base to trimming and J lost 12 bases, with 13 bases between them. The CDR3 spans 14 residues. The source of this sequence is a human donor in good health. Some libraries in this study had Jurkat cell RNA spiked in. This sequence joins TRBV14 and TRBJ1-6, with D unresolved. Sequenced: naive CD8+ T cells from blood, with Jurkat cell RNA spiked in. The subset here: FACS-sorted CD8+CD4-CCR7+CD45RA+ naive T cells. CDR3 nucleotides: TGTGCCAGCAGCCAAGTTGGTGGGCTAGAACCCCTCCACTTT. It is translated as CASSQVGGLEPLHF.